These 9 T cell receptor beta chains were sequenced from one sample in a study of blood T cell repertoires in COVID-19. Profiling relied on immunoSEQ multiplex PCR, and the TCRdb table lists in-frame clones only, not all of them. The sample includes 120,000 or so clones, 87% seen only once; the top ten take 4.8%. What was sequenced was peripheral blood. The receptors originated from a human donor in a cohort sampled during active COVID-19.

This sequence joins TRBV28 and TRBJ2-1; weak D call: TRBD1 (6 bases). The CDR3 consists of 17 residues. The V and J ends lost 4 bases and 3 bases respectively, with 19 bases between them. Germline V CDR1 and CDR2: MDHEN, SYDVKM. For the CDR3, the DNA is TGTGCCAGCAGTTGGGGATCTACAGGGTACTTCTACAATGAGCAGTTCTTC. Translating it yields CASSWGSTGYFYNEQFF. The full variable domain, its missing parts supplied by reference TRBV28 and TRBJ2-1, is DVKVTQSSRYLVKRTGEKVFLECVQDMDHENMFWYRQDPGLGLRLIYFSYDVKMKEKGDIPEGYSVSREKKERFSLILESASTNQTSMYLCASSWGSTGYFYNEQFFGPGTRLTVL.

CDR3 sequence reads: CASSQEGAGWGRNTEAFF. The DNA of the CDR3 is TGTGCCAGCAGCCAAGAAGGCGCTGGATGGGGGCGAAACACTGAAGCTTTCTTT. The chain employs TRBV14 and TRBJ1-1; a possible D gene is TRBD1 (6 bases). The germline CDR1 and CDR2 sequences are SGHDN and FVKESK. The CDR3 is made up of 18 amino acids. The V end lost 0 bases, the J end lost 2 bases, and 19 bases lay between the germline ends.

The V gene is TRBV5-1, the J gene TRBJ2-7; TRBD1 is a possible D gene (5 bases). The germline CDR1 and CDR2 sequences are SGHRS and YFSETQ. V lost 4 bases and J 2 bases, leaving 16 bases between the germline ends. The CDR3 is 15 amino acids. For the CDR3, the DNA is TGCGCCAGCAGCCCTGGTGGGGCAGGAACCTACGAGCAGTACTTC. This codes for CASSPGGAGTYEQYF.

The chain uses TRBV30 and TRBJ1-5; TRBD1 aligns across 8 bases. This CDR3 has 16 amino acids. V lost 0 bases to trimming and J lost 4 bases; unmatched junction nucleotides: 8. The germline gives CDR1 GTSNPN, CDR2 SVGIG (reference sequence). This chain's CDR3 is CAWSVPLGQVNQPQHF. The CDR3 DNA reads as TGTGCCTGGAGTGTCCCCCTGGGACAGGTAAATCAGCCCCAGCATTTT.

The chain has TRBV12-5 and TRBJ2-3; 10 nucleotides match TRBD2. Unmatched junction bases numbered 11, after V lost 6 bases and J lost 2 bases. Germline CDR1 and CDR2: LGHNT and FRNRAP. This CDR3 is built from 17 residues. CDR3 loop: CASGLKRGGRITDTQYF. The DNA for the CDR3 is TGTGCTAGTGGCCTCAAGCGGGGGGGCCGGATCACAGATACGCAGTATTTT. Using reference TRBV12-5 and TRBJ2-3 for the parts outside the CDR3, the full variable domain is DARVTQTPRHKVTEMGQEVTMRCQPILGHNTVFWYRQTMMQGLELLAYFRNRAPLDDSGMPKDRFSAEMPDATLATLKIQPSEPRDSAVYFCASGLKRGGRITDTQYFGPGTRLTVL.

The CDR3 DNA follows: TGTGCCAGCAGCTCAGCCCCTATGTGGGGGGCCAACGTCCTGACTTTC. Amino acid sequence: CASSSAPMWGANVLTF. The rearrangement uses TRBV7-9 and TRBJ2-6; D not resolved. With 4 bases removed from V and 4 bases from J, the gap between germline ends came to 14 bases. The V gene's germline CDR1 is SEHNR and CDR2 FQNEAQ (reference sequence). This CDR3 region has 16 residues. The full variable domain, with the rest looked up from reference TRBV7-9 and TRBJ2-6, is DTGVSQNPRHKITKRGQNVTFRCDPISEHNRLYWYRQTLGQGPEFLTYFQNEAQLEKSRLLSDRFSAERPKGSFSTLEIQRTEQGDSAMYLCASSSAPMWGANVLTFGAGSRLTVL.

In its sample, this clone was seen a few times. The chain links TRBV3-1 (or the pseudogene TRBV3-2) to TRBJ2-5; maybe TRBD2 (6 bases). Trimming took 0 bases from V and 1 from J, leaving 9 bases between them. Germline CDR1 reads LGHDT; CDR2 reads YNNKEL (reference sequence). This CDR3 contains 15 residues. CDR3 coding DNA: TGTGCCAGCAGCCAAGATCCACTAGCCCAAGAGACCCAGTACTTC. Its translation is CASSQDPLAQETQYF.

V gene TRBV9 combines with J gene TRBJ1-2; 9 bases fit TRBD1. This CDR3 is built from 14 residues. The germline V gene encodes CDR1 SGDLS and CDR2 YYNGEE. J lost 3 bases, V lost 6 bases, and 6 bases had no gene match. This CDR3 is CASNPQGADYGYTF. The CDR3 DNA follows: TGTGCCAGCAACCCACAGGGGGCGGACTATGGCTACACCTTC. Together with reference TRBV9 and TRBJ1-2, the CDR3 gives the full variable domain: DSGVTQTPKHLITATGQRVTLRCSPRSGDLSVYWYQQSLDQGLQFLIQYYNGEERAKGNILERFSAQQFPDLHSELNLSSLELGDSALYFCASNPQGADYGYTFGSGTRLTVV.

This chain links TRBV3-1 (or the pseudogene TRBV3-2) with TRBJ2-7, with a possible D match to TRBD1 (6 bases). In germline, CDR1 is LGHDT, CDR2 YNNKEL (reference sequence). V lost 4 bases, J lost 7 bases, and 20 bases lay in between. The CDR3 is 15 amino acids. The CDR3 reads CASSREPGQAREQYF. CDR3 DNA: TGTGCCAGCAGCCGTGAACCGGGACAAGCGAGGGAGCAGTACTTC.